This T cell receptor beta chain originates from a study of shared T cell receptors in the human thymus. This CDR3 has 14 amino acids. Germline V gene lookup returns CDR1 MNHEY and CDR2 SMNVEV (reference sequence). Trimming removed 4 bases from V and 4 bases from J; junction bases left unmatched: 4. The assay was immunoSEQ multiplex PCR, and TCRdb's table has in-frame clones only and misses some. This repertoire shows 540,000 or so clones, approximately 80% found once; its top ten account for less than 0.015%. These records were also assigned to another study, of human thymus T cells.

This receptor was identified in a boy in the first two years of life with a congenital heart defect. The rearrangement joins TRBV27 to TRBJ1-5; TRBD1 agrees at 7 bases. The source material was thymocytes. CDR3 sequence (DNA): TGTGCCAGCAGTTGTCGACAGGGTAATCAGCCCCAGCATTTT. Translated: CASSCRQGNQPQHF.